This TCR beta chain was sequenced for a study of regulatory T cells in long-lasting Graves disease. Time point here: newly diagnosed GD, antithyroid drugs for less than 3 months. Extracted RNA from PBMCs served as the source of the TCR library. EDTA tubes held 8 to 10 milliliters of peripheral blood from each patient. CDR3-region Arm-PCR and iRepertoire HTBI primers produced the TCR beta libraries. TCRdb used MiXCR to reprocess the multiplex PCR reads, holding one entry per CDR3 protein. The sample lists 300,000 to 400,000 distinct CDR3 sequences, over 15% seen once, with about 27% in the top ten. This clonotype showed up many times. Another study also made use of these data, one on T cells in Graves' hyperthyroidism and ophthalmopathy. In that study: Most clonotypes expanded in thyroid above 0.001 were likewise present in blood.

The source was peripheral blood mononuclear cells (PBMCs), collected at new diagnosis, from a patient treated with antithyroid drugs. The receptor's source is a man aged 40-55 years with Graves disease.

CDR3: CASSIIDTQYF. CDR3 coding DNA: TGTGCCAGCAGTATAATAGATACGCAGTATTTT. This chain joins TRBV6-1 and TRBJ2-3; D gene ambiguous. The CDR3 has 11 residues. V lost 5 bases and J lost 5, with 5 bases in between. The germline gives CDR1 MNHNS, CDR2 SASEGT.